The T cell receptor (beta chain) described here comes from a study of OX40 agonist ivuxolimab in advanced cancers. Germline V gene data show CDR1 as MGHRA and CDR2 as YSYEKL. This CDR3 contains 15 residues. Trimming removed 3 bases from V and 8 bases from J, with 19 bases in between. The assay was immunoSEQ multiplex PCR, and TCRdb's table has in-frame clones only and misses some. The table records 65,000 to 90,000 clones, around 85% of them present only once. This sample comprised CD4+ or CD8+ T cells sorted from blood, obtained in a trial of the OX40 agonist ivuxolimab. This chain joins TRBV4-1 and TRBJ1-2; the D gene is possibly TRBD1 (5 bases). The receptor's source is an adult with an advanced solid tumor such as melanoma, head and neck, liver or kidney cancer. In DNA form, the CDR3 reads TGCGCCAGCAGCCAGATCGTACAGGATTCGAAGGGCTACACCTTC. Amino acid sequence: CASSQIVQDSKGYTF.